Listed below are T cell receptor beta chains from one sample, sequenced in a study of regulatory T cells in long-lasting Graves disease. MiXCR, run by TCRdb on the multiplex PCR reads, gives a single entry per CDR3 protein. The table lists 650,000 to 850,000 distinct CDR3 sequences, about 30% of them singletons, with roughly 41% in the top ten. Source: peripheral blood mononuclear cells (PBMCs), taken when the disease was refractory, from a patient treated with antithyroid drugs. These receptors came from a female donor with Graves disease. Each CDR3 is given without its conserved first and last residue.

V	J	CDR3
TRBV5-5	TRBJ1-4	ASSFVRTNEKLF
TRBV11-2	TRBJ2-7	ASSLRSVGAYEQY
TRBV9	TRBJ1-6	ASSVGHDRGTSPLH
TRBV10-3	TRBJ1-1	AISGHGDTEAF
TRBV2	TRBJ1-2	ASTTGTLHGYT
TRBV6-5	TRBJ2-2	ASSYLPDTGELF
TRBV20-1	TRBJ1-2	SAREPWGAYGYT
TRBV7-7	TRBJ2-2	ASSPRTDNTGELF
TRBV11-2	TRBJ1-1	ASSAGTGLSEAF
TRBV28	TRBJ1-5	ASSFGAGVGQPQH
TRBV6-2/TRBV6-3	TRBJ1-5	ASSYSTEVRVGFGYSNQPQH
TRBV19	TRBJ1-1	ASTMTGMNTEAF
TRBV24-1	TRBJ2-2	ATSDPGTGELF
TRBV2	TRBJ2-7	ASSEATSGRFEQY
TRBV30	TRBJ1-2	AAMQFYGYT
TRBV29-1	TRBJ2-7	SVRDGSSYEQY
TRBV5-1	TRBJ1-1	ASSSQGALNTEAF
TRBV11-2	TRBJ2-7	ASRGQSTYEQY
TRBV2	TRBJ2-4	ASRRTVLAKNIQY
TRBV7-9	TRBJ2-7	ASRNSGSVYEQY
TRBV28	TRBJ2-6	ASTRWGERSGANVLT
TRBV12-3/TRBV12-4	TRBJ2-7	ASSYGPLYEQY
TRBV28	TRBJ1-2	ASSHQSGTVLIANYGYT
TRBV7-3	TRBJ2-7	ASNNWYRGGEQY
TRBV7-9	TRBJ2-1	ASRGGNEQF
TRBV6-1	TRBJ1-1	ASTDSEDPEAF
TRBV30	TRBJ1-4	AWSFRKFNEKLF
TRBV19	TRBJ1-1	ASSMMGGSEAF
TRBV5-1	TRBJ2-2	ASSVTDTGELF
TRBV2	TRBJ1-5	ASSPRGANQPQH
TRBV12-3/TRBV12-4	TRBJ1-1	ASRLTAEAF
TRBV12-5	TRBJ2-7	ASGYTGLLGAYEQY
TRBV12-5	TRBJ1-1	ASGIAGGDTEAF
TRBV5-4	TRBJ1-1	ASSPNKAEAF
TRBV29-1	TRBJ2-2	SVVGLAGRFDTGELF
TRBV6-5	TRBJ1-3	ASSLRSPSSGNTIY
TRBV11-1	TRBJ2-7	ASSLDQDSSYEQY
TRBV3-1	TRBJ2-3	ASSQGVRDTQY
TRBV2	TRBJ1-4	ASRRVTNEKLF
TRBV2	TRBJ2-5	ASSERAGPQETQY
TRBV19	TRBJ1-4	ASSIRDRVGEKLF
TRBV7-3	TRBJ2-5	ASSLETSGGVQTQY
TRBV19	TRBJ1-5	ASSSQGGAGGNQPQH
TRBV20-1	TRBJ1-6	SAGEPGTGWNSPLH
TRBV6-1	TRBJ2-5	ASSGGRTQETQY
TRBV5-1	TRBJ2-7	ASSSGTSGSYPYEQY